The 15 T cell receptor beta chains in this list originate from one sample, sequenced in a study of blood T cell repertoires in COVID-19. Sequenced by immunoSEQ multiplex PCR; TCRdb stores in-frame clones only, minus some. Seen here are some 300,000 clones, around 91% observed once, and the top ten hold about 1%. Input material: peripheral blood. These receptors came from a woman aged 40 to 49 with COVID-19, enrolled during active disease.

This chain joins TRBV6-2 or TRBV6-3 and TRBJ2-1; D is undetermined. The length of the CDR3 is 15 residues. Germline V gives CDR1 MNHEY, CDR2 SVGEGT. Deletions cut 7 bases from V and 0 bases from J, with 13 bases between. The CDR3 loop is CASTPEAHSYNEQFF. In nucleotides, the CDR3 is TGTGCCAGCACCCCTGAAGCCCACTCCTACAATGAGCAGTTCTTC.

This clone came up once. CDR3 DNA sequence: TGCGCCAGCAGCCTAAAACTAGCGGGGGGGATTTGGAATGAGCAGTTCTTC. The encoded protein is CASSLKLAGGIWNEQFF. This rearrangement joins TRBV4-3 to TRBJ2-1; 13 bases fit TRBD2. There are 17 residues in the CDR3. Looked up from germline, CDR1 is LGHNA and CDR2 is YSLEER. Germline trimming cut 4 bases from V and 7 bases from J; bases unmatched to any gene: 10.

The table lists this clone with a few counts. V and J are TRBV5-6 and TRBJ1-2; D unresolved. Germline loops: CDR1 SGHDT, CDR2 YYEEEE. V was clipped by 4 bases and J by 3 bases, with 7 bases between them. CDR3 size: 12 residues. The CDR3 reads CASSARDYGYTF. The CDR3 DNA reads as TGTGCCAGCAGCGCGCGGGACTATGGCTACACCTTC. Full variable domain (missing parts from reference TRBV5-6 and TRBJ1-2): DAGVTQSPTHLIKTRGQQVTLRCSPKSGHDTVSWYQQALGQGPQFIFQYYEEEERQRGNFPDRFSGHQFPNYSSELNVNALLLGDSALYLCASSARDYGYTFGSGTRLTVV.

The chain uses TRBV19 and TRBJ1-5; 9 bases fit TRBD1. Germline lookup yields CDR1 LNHDA and CDR2 SQIVND (reference sequence). Trimming took 3 bases from V and 6 from J; bases not matched to a gene: 6. The CDR3 runs 15 residues. CDR3 nucleotide sequence: TGTGCCAGTAGTATTCGGGACAGGGTTAGTCAGCCCCAGCATTTT. Translation gives CASSIRDRVSQPQHF.

The rearrangement joins TRBV6-5 to TRBJ1-3; 9 bases align to TRBD1. CDR3 length equals 15 residues. Germline trimming cut 7 bases from V and 4 bases from J; bases unmatched to any gene: 8. Germline CDR1 and CDR2: MNHEY and SVGAGI. The CDR3 sequence: CASIPRTGAGNTIYF. The DNA for the CDR3 is TGTGCCAGCATCCCCAGGACAGGGGCCGGAAACACCATATATTTT.

The rearrangement links TRBV27 to TRBJ2-7; a possible D gene is TRBD1 (5 bases). Trimming took 6 bases from V and 4 from J, leaving 10 bases between them. CDR1 MNHEY and CDR2 SMNVEV come from the germline V gene (reference sequence). The CDR3 length is 12 residues. This chain's CDR3 is CASSPDRYEQYF. In DNA, the CDR3 is TGTGCCAGCAGCCCAGACAGATACGAGCAGTACTTC.

V usage is TRBV4-2 and J usage is TRBJ2-1; perhaps TRBD1 as D (6 bases). The V gene's germline CDR1 is LGHNA and CDR2 YNFKEQ. Trimming cost V 5 bases and J 8 bases, with 16 bases left between them. The CDR3 is 14 residues long. The CDR3 DNA sequence: TGTGCCAGCAGCGCGTGGGACATTTGGGATGAGCAGTTCTTC. This encodes CASSAWDIWDEQFF.

This clone occurred a few times. The chain couples TRBV19 to TRBJ2-6; 8 bases fit TRBD1. This CDR3 region has 18 residues. Per germline, CDR1 LNHDA and CDR2 SQIVND (reference sequence). V lost 3 bases, J lost 0 bases, and 7 bases stayed unmatched. The CDR3 here is CASSMGRGLLSGANVLTF. The CDR3 DNA reads TGTGCCAGTAGTATGGGCAGGGGGCTTCTCTCTGGGGCCAACGTCCTGACTTTC.

The V call is TRBV28, the J call TRBJ1-2; D not resolved. V was trimmed by 3 bases and J by 4 bases, leaving 9 bases between them. The CDR3 runs to 13 residues. Germline-derived CDR1 and CDR2 are MDHEN and SYDVKM. CDR3 sequence reads: CASSLEGSYGYTF. Here the CDR3 DNA reads TGTGCCAGCAGTTTGGAGGGTTCCTATGGCTACACCTTC.

This rearrangement joins TRBV18 to TRBJ1-3; 7 bases align to TRBD1. The CDR3 spans 15 residues. The J segment lost 9 bases and the V segment lost 4 bases, leaving 12 bases of the junction unmatched. CDR1 KGHSH and CDR2 LQKENI come from the germline V gene. This chain's CDR3 is CASSREQGKGRTIYF. The CDR3 DNA reads TGTGCCAGCTCACGGGAACAGGGGAAAGGACGCACCATATATTTT.

The DNA of the CDR3 is TGCGCCAGCAGCCAAACAGCCTACAGTGAAAAACTGTTTTTT. It encodes CASSQTAYSEKLFF. The chain couples TRBV4-1 to TRBJ1-4; D unclear. Germline V gene sequence: CDR1 MGHRA, CDR2 YSYEKL. Deletions cut 2 bases from V and 7 bases from J, with 11 bases between. The CDR3 totals 14 residues.

J is TRBJ2-7 and V is TRBV29-1; TRBD2 might be the D (6 bases). The germline V and J ends were trimmed by 4 bases and 2 bases, with 12 bases remaining between them. CDR3 length: 13 amino acids. Germline V gives CDR1 SQVTM, CDR2 ANQGSEA. CDR3 sequence (DNA): TGCAGCGTTGGATCCGGGACTGCCTACGAGCAGTACTTC. Its translation is CSVGSGTAYEQYF.

The V and J genes are TRBV5-5 and TRBJ1-5; possible D gene TRBD1, 5 bases. V lost 0 bases and J lost 0, with 16 bases in between. CDR3 size: 18 residues. Germline loops: CDR1 SGHKS, CDR2 YYEKEE (reference sequence). The CDR3 here is CASSLGGAGDYSNQPQHF. As DNA, the CDR3 is TGTGCCAGCAGCTTGGGGGGCGCGGGGGATTATAGCAATCAGCCCCAGCATTTT.

The rearrangement uses TRBV7-8 and TRBJ2-3, with TRBD2 matching 9 bases. Germline V gives CDR1 SGHVS, CDR2 FQNEAQ. The CDR3 spans 18 residues. Losses at the gene ends were 3 bases for V and 0 bases for J; bases not matched to a gene: 10. CDR3 DNA sequence: TGTGCCAGCAGCTTGCCAGCGGGAGGCCCCCCTAGCACAGATACGCAGTATTTT. Translation: CASSLPAGGPPSTDTQYF.

The gene calls are TRBV5-4 and TRBJ2-5; TRBD1 matches at 7 bases. The V segment lost 4 bases and the J segment 2 bases; nucleotides outside the gene matches: 8. The CDR3 is 15 residues long. CDR1 and CDR2 from the germline V gene are SGHNT and YYREEE (reference sequence). The CDR3 region is CASSVDPGGQETQYF. CDR3 nucleotides: TGTGCCAGCAGCGTCGACCCAGGGGGACAAGAGACCCAGTACTTC.